A single sample gave rise to the 8 T cell receptor beta chains below, sequenced in a study of shared clonotypes between healthy human individuals. Measured with immunoSEQ multiplex PCR; TCRdb has only the in-frame clones, and not every one. Among 70,000 to 95,000 clones listed, about 63% were seen once. The sequenced material came from memory CD8+ T cells sorted from blood. Subset here: CD45RO+ cells pooled with CCR7-negative TemRA cells. These receptors were obtained from a man aged 25 to 45 in good health.

Ten or more counts support this clone. Within the sample, other DNA sequences also encode this same CDR3. The V call is TRBV13, the J call TRBJ2-6; the match to TRBD1 covers 9 bases. The germline V gene encodes CDR1 PRHDT and CDR2 FYEKMQ (reference sequence). V trimming: 5 bases; J trimming: 2 bases; junction bases outside the gene matches: 13. The CDR3 spans 19 residues. CDR3 amino acids: CASSRIVDRGETGANVLTF. CDR3 sequence (DNA): TGTGCCAGCAGCCGAATCGTGGACAGGGGTGAAACTGGGGCCAACGTCCTGACTTTC.

This clone has only a few counts. The V call is TRBV9, the J call TRBJ2-2; unclear D gene. V lost 0 bases and J lost 3, with 9 bases in between. CDR1 is SGDLS, CDR2 YYNGEE, per germline. CDR3 size: 15 residues. The CDR3 spells CASSVEATYTGELFF. The CDR3 bases are TGTGCCAGCAGCGTAGAGGCTACCTACACCGGGGAGCTGTTTTTT. The variable domain in full, completed from reference TRBV9 and TRBJ2-2, reads DSGVTQTPKHLITATGQRVTLRCSPRSGDLSVYWYQQSLDQGLQFLIQYYNGEERAKGNILERFSAQQFPDLHSELNLSSLELGDSALYFCASSVEATYTGELFFGEGSRLTVL.

There are a few counts of this clone. The chain is built from TRBV7-8 and TRBJ1-2; D remains ambiguous. CDR3 length equals 13 residues. Germline loops: CDR1 SGHVS, CDR2 FQNEAQ. V was cut by 0 bases and J by 6 bases, with 8 bases left in between. The CDR3: CASSLAHQDGYTF. DNA for the CDR3: TGTGCCAGCAGCTTAGCGCACCAGGATGGCTACACCTTC.

The chain links TRBV15 to TRBJ2-5; D remains unclear. V was clipped by 0 bases and J by 4 bases, with 9 bases between them. The germline gives CDR1 LNHNV, CDR2 YYDKDF (reference sequence). The CDR3 has 14 amino acids. This CDR3 is CATSRDKGPETQYF. Written as DNA, the CDR3 is TGTGCCACCAGCAGAGATAAGGGCCCAGAGACCCAGTACTTC.

The chain employs TRBV25-1 and TRBJ2-1; D gene ambiguous. Between the trimmed V and J ends, which lost 3 bases and 5 bases, there was a span of 5 bases. The length of the CDR3 is 12 residues. Germline V gives CDR1 MGHDK, CDR2 SYGVNS. This CDR3 is CASSESDNEQFF. The CDR3 DNA follows: TGTGCCAGCAGTGAGTCAGACAATGAGCAGTTCTTC.

The V call is TRBV6-5, the J call TRBJ2-7; 9 nucleotides line up with TRBD1. The germline V gene has CDR1 MNHEY and CDR2 SVGAGI. The CDR3 totals 15 residues. Germline trimming cut 6 bases from V and 1 base from J; bases unmatched to any gene: 7. CDR3 amino acids: CASRTVGTGSYEQYF. The DNA for the CDR3 is TGTGCCAGCAGGACGGTAGGGACAGGGTCCTACGAGCAGTACTTC.

The chain recombines TRBV11-2 with TRBJ1-5; a weak D match, TRBD1 (6 bases). The V gene lost 3 bases and the J gene lost 2 bases, with 11 bases spanning the gap. The CDR3 length is 15 residues. Per the germline V gene, CDR1 is SGHAT and CDR2 is FQNNGV. The CDR3 region has the DNA TGTGCCAGCAGCTTGGCAGGGGCTGGCAATCAGCCCCAGCATTTT. Residues: CASSLAGAGNQPQHF. Looking up the rest from reference TRBV11-2 and TRBJ1-5 gives the full variable domain: EAGVAQSPRYKIIEKRQSVAFWCNPISGHATLYWYQQILGQGPKLLIQFQNNGVVDDSQLPKDRFSAERLKGVDSTLKIQPAKLEDSAVYLCASSLAGAGNQPQHFGDGTRLSIL.

This sequence joins TRBV7-9 and TRBJ2-3; possibly TRBD2 for D (6 bases). Germline V CDR1 and CDR2: SEHNR, FQNEAQ (reference sequence). The CDR3 contains 17 residues. V lost 5 bases to trimming and J lost 4 bases, with 22 bases between them. The CDR3, as DNA: TGTGCCAGCAGCGCACCGGATGGACTATTTCAACCAGATACGCAGTATTTT. This translates into CASSAPDGLFQPDTQYF.